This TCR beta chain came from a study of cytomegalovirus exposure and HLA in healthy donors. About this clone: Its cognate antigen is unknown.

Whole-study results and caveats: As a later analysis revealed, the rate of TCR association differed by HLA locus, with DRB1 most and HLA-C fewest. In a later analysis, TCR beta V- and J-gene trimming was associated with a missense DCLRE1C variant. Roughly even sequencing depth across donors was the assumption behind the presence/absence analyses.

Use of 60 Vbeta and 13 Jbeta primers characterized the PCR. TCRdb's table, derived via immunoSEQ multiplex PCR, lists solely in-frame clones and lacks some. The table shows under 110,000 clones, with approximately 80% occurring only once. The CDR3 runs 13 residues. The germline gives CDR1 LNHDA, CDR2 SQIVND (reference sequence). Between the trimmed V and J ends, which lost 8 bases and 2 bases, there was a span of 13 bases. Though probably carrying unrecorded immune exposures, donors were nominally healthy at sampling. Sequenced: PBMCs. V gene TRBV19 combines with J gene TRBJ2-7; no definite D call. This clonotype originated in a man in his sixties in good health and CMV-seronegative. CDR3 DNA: TGTGCCAGTGGTCCCAGGTCTCCCTACGAGCAGTACGTC. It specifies CASGPRSPYEQYV.